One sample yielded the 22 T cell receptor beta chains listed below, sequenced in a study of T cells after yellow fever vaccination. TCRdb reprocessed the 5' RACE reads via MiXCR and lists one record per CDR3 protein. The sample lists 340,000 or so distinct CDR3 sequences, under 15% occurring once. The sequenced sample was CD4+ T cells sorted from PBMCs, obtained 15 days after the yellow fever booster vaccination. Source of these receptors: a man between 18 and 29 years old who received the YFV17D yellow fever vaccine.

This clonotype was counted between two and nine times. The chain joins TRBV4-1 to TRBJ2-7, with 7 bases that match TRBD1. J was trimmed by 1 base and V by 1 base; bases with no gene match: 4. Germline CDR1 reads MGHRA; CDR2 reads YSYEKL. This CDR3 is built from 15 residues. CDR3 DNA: TGCGCCAGCAGCCAAGTTCCGGGACAGTCCTACGAGCAGTACGTC. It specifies CASSQVPGQSYEQYV.

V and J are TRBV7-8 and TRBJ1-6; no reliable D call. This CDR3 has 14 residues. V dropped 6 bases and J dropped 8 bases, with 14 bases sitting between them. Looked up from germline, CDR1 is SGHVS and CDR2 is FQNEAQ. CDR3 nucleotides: TGTGCCAGCAGTATTCCGGGATCTGATTCACCCCTCCACTTT. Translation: CASSIPGSDSPLHF.

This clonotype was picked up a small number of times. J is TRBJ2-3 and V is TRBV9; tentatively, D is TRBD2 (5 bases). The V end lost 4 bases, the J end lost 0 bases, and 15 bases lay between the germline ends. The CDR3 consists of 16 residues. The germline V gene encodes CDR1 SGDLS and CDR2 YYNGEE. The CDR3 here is CASSPGLQSSTDTQYF. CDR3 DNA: TGTGCCAGCAGCCCTGGACTTCAGTCAAGCACAGATACGCAGTATTTT.

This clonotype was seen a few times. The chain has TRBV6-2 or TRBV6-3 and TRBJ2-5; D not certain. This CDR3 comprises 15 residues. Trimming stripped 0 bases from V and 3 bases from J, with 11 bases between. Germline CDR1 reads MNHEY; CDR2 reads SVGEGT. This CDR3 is CASSYSISPEETQYF. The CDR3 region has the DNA TGTGCCAGCAGTTACTCGATATCTCCCGAAGAGACCCAGTACTTC.

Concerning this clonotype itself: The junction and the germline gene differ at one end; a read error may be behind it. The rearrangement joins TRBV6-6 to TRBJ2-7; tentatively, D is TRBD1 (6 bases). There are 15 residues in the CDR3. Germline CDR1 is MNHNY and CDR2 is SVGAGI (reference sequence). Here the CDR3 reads CASRMATGLSHEQYF. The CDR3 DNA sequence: TGTGCCAGCCGAATGGCGACAGGACTCTCCCACGAGCAGTACTTC.

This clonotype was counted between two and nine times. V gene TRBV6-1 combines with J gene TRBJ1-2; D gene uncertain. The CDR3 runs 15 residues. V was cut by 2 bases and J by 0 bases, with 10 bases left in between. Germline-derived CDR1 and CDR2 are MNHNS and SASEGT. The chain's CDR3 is CASSELGEANYGYTF. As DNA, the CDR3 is TGTGCCAGCAGTGAACTCGGGGAAGCTAACTATGGCTACACCTTC.

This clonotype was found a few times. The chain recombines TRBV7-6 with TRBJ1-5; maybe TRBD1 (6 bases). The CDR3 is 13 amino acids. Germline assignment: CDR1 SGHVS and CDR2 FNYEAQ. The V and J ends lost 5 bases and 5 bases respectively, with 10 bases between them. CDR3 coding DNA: TGTGCCAGCAGCCCGACAGGCGATCAGCCCCAGCATTTT. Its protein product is CASSPTGDQPQHF.

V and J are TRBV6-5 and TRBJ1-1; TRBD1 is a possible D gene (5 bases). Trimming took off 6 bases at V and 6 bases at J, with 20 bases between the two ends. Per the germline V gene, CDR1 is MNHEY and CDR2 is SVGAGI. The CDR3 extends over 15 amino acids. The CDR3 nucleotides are TGTGCCAGCAGCCGGACGGAGGGTCGGGGCGCTGAAGCTTTCTTT. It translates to CASSRTEGRGAEAFF.

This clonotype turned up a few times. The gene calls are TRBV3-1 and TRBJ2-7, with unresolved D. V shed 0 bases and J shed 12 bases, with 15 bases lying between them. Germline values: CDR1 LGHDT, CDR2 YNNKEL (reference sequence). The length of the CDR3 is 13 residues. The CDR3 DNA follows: TGTGCCAGCAGCCAAGAAGAAAGGAAGGCTCTGTACGTC. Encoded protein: CASSQEERKALYV.

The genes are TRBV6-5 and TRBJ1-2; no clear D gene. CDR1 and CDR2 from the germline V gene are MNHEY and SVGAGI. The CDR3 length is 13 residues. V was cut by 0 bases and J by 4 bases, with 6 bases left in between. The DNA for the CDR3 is TGTGCCAGCAGTTACTCAGAGGGCTATGGCTACACCTTC. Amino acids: CASSYSEGYGYTF.

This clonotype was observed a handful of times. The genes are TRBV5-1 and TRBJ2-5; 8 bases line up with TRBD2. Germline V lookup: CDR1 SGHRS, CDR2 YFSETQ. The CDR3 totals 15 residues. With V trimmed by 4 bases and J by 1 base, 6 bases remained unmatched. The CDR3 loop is CASSLSGTSQETQYF. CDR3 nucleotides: TGCGCCAGCAGCCTTTCCGGGACTAGCCAAGAGACCCAGTACTTC.

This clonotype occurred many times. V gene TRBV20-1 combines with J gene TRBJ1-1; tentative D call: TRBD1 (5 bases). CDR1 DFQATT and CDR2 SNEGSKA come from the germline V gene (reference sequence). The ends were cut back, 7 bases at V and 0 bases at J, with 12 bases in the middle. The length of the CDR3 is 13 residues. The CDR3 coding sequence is TGCAGTGTTCAGGGAAGAGTGAACACTGAAGCTTTCTTT. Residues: CSVQGRVNTEAFF.

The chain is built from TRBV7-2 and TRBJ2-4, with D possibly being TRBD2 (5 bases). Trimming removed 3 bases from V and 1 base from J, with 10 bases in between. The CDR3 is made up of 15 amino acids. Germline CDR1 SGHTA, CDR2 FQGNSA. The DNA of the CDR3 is TGTGCCAGCAGCTTCGAGGGCTGGGCCAAAAACATTCAGTACTTC. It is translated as CASSFEGWAKNIQYF.

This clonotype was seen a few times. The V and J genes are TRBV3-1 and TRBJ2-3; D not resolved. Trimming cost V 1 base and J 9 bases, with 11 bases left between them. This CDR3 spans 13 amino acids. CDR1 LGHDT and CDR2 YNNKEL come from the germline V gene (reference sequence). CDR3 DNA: TGTGCCAGCAGCCAAGTCGCCCTGGCGACGCAGTATTTT. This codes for CASSQVALATQYF.

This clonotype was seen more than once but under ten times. Here the CDR3 reads CASSTGQGNSPLHF. DNA for the CDR3: TGCGCCAGCAGCACAGGACAGGGGAATTCACCCCTCCACTTT. V usage is TRBV5-1 and J usage is TRBJ1-6; 9 positions match TRBD1. Germline CDR1 reads SGHRS; CDR2 reads YFSETQ. The CDR3 loop spans 14 amino acids. J was trimmed by 7 bases and V by 4 bases; bases with no gene match: 3.

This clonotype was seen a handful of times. The CDR3: CSASTGGNQPQHF. The CDR3 coding sequence is TGCAGCGCCTCCACAGGTGGCAATCAGCCCCAGCATTTT. The gene calls are TRBV29-1 and TRBJ1-5; weak D call: TRBD1 (5 bases). Looked up from germline, CDR1 is SQVTM and CDR2 is ANQGSEA. Trimming left V 7 bases short and J 2 bases short, with 12 bases between. The CDR3 has 13 residues.

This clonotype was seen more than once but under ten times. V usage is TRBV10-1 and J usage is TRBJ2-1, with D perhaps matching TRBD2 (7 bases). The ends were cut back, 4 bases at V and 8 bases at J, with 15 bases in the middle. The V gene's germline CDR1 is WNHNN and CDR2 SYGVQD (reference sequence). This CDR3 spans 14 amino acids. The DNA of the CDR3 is TGCGCCAGCAGTGCCGGGGGGCAGGGGTATGAGCAGTTCTTC. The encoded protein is CASSAGGQGYEQFF.

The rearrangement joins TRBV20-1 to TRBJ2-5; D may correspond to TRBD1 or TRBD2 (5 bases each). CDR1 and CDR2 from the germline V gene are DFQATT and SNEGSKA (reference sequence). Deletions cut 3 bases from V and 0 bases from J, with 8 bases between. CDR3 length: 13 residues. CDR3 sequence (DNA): TGCAGTGCTAGCCGGGACCACCAAGAGACCCAGTACTTC. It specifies CSASRDHQETQYF.

The CDR3 coding sequence is TGTGCCAGCAGTTATTCACTTACTAGCGGGGGAGCCGATACGCAGTATTTT. It specifies CASSYSLTSGGADTQYF. The chain has TRBV6-5 and TRBJ2-3; 11 nucleotides line up with TRBD2. From germline, CDR1 is MNHEY and CDR2 SVGAGI. CDR3 size: 17 residues. The V segment lost 3 bases and the J segment 6 bases; nucleotides outside the gene matches: 11.

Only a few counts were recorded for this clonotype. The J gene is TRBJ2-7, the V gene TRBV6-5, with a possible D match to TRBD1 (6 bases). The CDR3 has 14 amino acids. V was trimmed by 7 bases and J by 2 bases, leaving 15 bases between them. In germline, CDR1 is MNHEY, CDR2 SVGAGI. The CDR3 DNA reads TGTGCCAGCACCCATGACAGGTTTGCCTACGAGCAGTACTTC. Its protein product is CASTHDRFAYEQYF.

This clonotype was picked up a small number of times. CDR3 nucleotides: TGTGCCAGCAGCTTATTTTTGAACAATGAGCAGTTCTTC. Translating gives CASSLFLNNEQFF. The chain recombines TRBV7-7 with TRBJ2-1, with D hard to call. Trimming shortened V by 2 bases and J by 5 bases, and 7 bases separated the two germline ends. Germline V gene sequence: CDR1 SSHAT, CDR2 FNYEAQ (reference sequence). The length of the CDR3 is 13 residues.

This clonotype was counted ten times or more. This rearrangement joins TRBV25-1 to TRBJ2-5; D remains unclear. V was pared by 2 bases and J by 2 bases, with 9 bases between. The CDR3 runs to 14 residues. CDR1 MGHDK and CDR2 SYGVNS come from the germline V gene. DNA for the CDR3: TGTGCCAGCAGTGAAAAAACAATGCAAGAGACCCAGTACTTC. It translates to CASSEKTMQETQYF. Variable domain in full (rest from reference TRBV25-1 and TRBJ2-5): EADIYQTPRYLVIGTGKKITLECSQTMGHDKMYWYQQDPGMELHLIHYSYGVNSTEKGDLSSESTVSRIRTEHFPLTLESARPSHTSQYLCASSEKTMQETQYFGPGTRLLVL.